These 26 T cell receptor beta chains share one sample of origin, sequenced in a study of human T cells and chemical hapten exposure (TCRdb year 2021). Libraries were prepared through RACE. The data were produced on a NextSeq 500. TCRdb applied fastp at Q25 and MiXCR to the public reads, then kept only in-frame beta chains. Records with the same CDR3 protein are collapsed into one entry carrying the most frequent genes and DNA. The sample includes some 180,000 distinct CDR3 sequences, with about 20% observed a single time. About 6.7% of the sample is taken by the ten largest. The sample's time point label is to be understood as: patch test 1, 2 weeks after DPC sensitization. The treatment or condition label, read with the paper, signifies: therapeutic diphenylcyclopropenone sensitization with weekly scalp DPC. Sequences were derived from whole blood, sampled in connection with sensitization to the hapten diphenylcyclopropenone (DPC). The source of these receptors is a woman aged 45-65 years with alopecia areata. Some clones in this sample may be carry-over from other donors' samples.

The chain combines TRBV10-3 with TRBJ2-1; TRBD1 aligns across 10 bases. The trim removed 7 bases at V and 0 bases at J, leaving 6 bases unmatched. The CDR3 spans 16 residues. Germline V gene sequence: CDR1 ENHRY, CDR2 SYGVKD. The CDR3 nucleotides read TGTGCCATCACTGTGGACAGGGGGTACTCCTACAATGAGCAGTTCTTC. Its protein is CAITVDRGYSYNEQFF.

This clonotype was seen a handful of times. The J gene is TRBJ1-1, the V gene TRBV29-1; D gene unclear. V was pared by 4 bases and J by 0 bases, with 12 bases between. CDR1 is SQVTM and CDR2 is ANQGSEA in the germline V gene. The CDR3 has 14 residues. CDR3 sequence: CSVVIRTMNTEAFF. The CDR3, as DNA: TGCAGCGTTGTAATCAGGACCATGAACACTGAAGCTTTCTTT. Full variable domain (outside the CDR3, taken from reference TRBV29-1 and TRBJ1-1): SAVISQKPSRDICQRGTSLTIQCQVDSQVTMMFWYRQQPGQSLTLIATANQGSEATYESGFVIDKFPISRPNLTFSTLTVSNMSPEDSSIYLCSVVIRTMNTEAFFGQGTRLTVV.

The gene calls are TRBV2 and TRBJ2-7; D is ambiguous. Trimming took 7 bases from V and 0 from J, leaving 7 bases between them. The CDR3 has 12 residues. In germline, CDR1 is SNHLY, CDR2 FYNNEI. CDR3 amino acids: CASTTPSYEQYF. CDR3 DNA: TGTGCCAGCACGACTCCCTCCTACGAGCAGTACTTC.

The rearrangement links TRBV7-6 to TRBJ1-1; 7 bases match TRBD1. The CDR3 consists of 15 residues. Germline CDR1 reads SGHVS; CDR2 reads FNYEAQ. V lost 3 bases and J lost 0; bases outside the gene matches: 4. CDR3 loop: CASSLGQYMNTEAFF. CDR3 nucleotides: TGTGCCAGCAGCTTGGGACAGTACATGAACACTGAAGCTTTCTTT.

J is TRBJ2-1 and V is TRBV5-1; either TRBD1 or TRBD2 may fit D (5 bases each). V shed 0 bases and J shed 7 bases, with 8 bases lying between them. Germline-derived CDR1 and CDR2 are SGHRS and YFSETQ. The CDR3 consists of 13 residues. The CDR3 here is CASSLVEGNEQFF. As DNA, the CDR3 is TGCGCCAGCAGCTTGGTCGAGGGGAATGAGCAGTTCTTC.

The chain links TRBV6-2 or TRBV6-3 to TRBJ2-7; 13 bases are shared with TRBD2. Losses at the gene ends were 7 bases for V and 2 bases for J; bases not matched to a gene: 5. This CDR3 is built from 15 residues. The germline V gene encodes CDR1 MNHEY and CDR2 SVGEGT. The DNA for the CDR3 is TGTGCCAGCACCTTTGGACTAGCGGGAGCCTACGAGCAGTACTTC. It is translated as CASTFGLAGAYEQYF.

The chain combines TRBV7-9 with TRBJ2-5, with unresolved D. V lost 5 bases and J 5 bases, leaving 15 bases between the germline ends. The CDR3 extends over 14 amino acids. Per the germline V gene, CDR1 is SEHNR and CDR2 is FQNEAQ (reference sequence). The CDR3 sequence: CASSPHDPRETQYF. As DNA, the CDR3 is TGTGCCAGCAGCCCCCACGACCCCCGGGAGACCCAGTACTTC.

There are a few counts of this clonotype. The V and J genes are TRBV5-1 and TRBJ2-7; D may match TRBD1 or TRBD2 (6 bases each). The germline V gene encodes CDR1 SGHRS and CDR2 YFSETQ. The V gene lost 2 bases and the J gene lost 7 bases, with 13 bases spanning the gap. The CDR3 spans 13 residues. CDR3 sequence reads: CASSFGTGREQYF. DNA for the CDR3: TGCGCCAGCAGCTTCGGAACAGGGAGGGAGCAGTACTTC.

The J gene is TRBJ2-2, the V gene TRBV12-3 or TRBV12-4; no firm D call. CDR3 length: 14 amino acids. V lost 2 bases and J lost 6, with 10 bases in between. The CDR3 is CASSLMRGAGELFF. The DNA of the CDR3 is TGTGCCAGCAGTTTAATGCGCGGCGCCGGGGAGCTGTTTTTT.

This clonotype was counted a few times. The CDR3 spells CASSLGLAGQSYNEQFF. The CDR3 bases are TGCGCCAGCAGCTTGGGGCTAGCGGGACAATCCTACAATGAGCAGTTCTTC. V usage is TRBV5-1 and J usage is TRBJ2-1, with 9 nucleotides matching TRBD2. The CDR3 spans 17 residues. J was trimmed by 1 base and V by 0 bases; bases with no gene match: 5. Germline values: CDR1 SGHRS, CDR2 YFSETQ.

This rearrangement joins TRBV7-9 to TRBJ1-4, with unresolved D. In germline, CDR1 is SEHNR, CDR2 FQNEAQ (reference sequence). The germline V and J ends were trimmed by 8 bases and 6 bases, with 10 bases remaining between them. This CDR3 contains 12 residues. CDR3: CASGLSDEKLFF. For the CDR3, the DNA is TGTGCCAGCGGCCTTAGCGATGAAAAACTGTTTTTT.

This clonotype has only a few counts. The rearrangement joins TRBV5-1 to TRBJ1-1; 9 nucleotides line up with TRBD1. V dropped 4 bases and J dropped 6; count of bases not matched to a gene: 4. In germline, CDR1 is SGHRS, CDR2 YFSETQ. CDR3 length: 13 amino acids. This CDR3 reads CASSVRQGAEAFF. The CDR3 DNA follows: TGCGCCAGCAGCGTAAGACAGGGGGCTGAAGCTTTCTTT.

This clonotype has a handful of counts. V and J are TRBV2 and TRBJ1-2, with 10 bases matching TRBD1. CDR3 size: 15 residues. CDR1 is SNHLY, CDR2 FYNNEI, per germline. Trimming removed 6 bases from V and 3 bases from J; junction bases left unmatched: 7. CDR3 residues: CASSATTGGDYGYTF. The CDR3 nucleotides are TGTGCCAGCAGCGCGACGACAGGGGGCGACTATGGCTACACCTTC.

This clonotype is a singleton in its sample. The rearrangement links TRBV5-5 to TRBJ2-1, with D possibly TRBD1 on 6 matching bases. Germline values: CDR1 SGHKS, CDR2 YYEKEE (reference sequence). This CDR3 has 15 residues. Trimming removed 2 bases from V and 4 bases from J, with 13 bases in between. CDR3 in DNA: TGTGCCAGCAGCTTTGAGGACAGAAGTTACAATGAGCAGTTCTTC. Its protein is CASSFEDRSYNEQFF.

The rearrangement joins TRBV7-9 to TRBJ1-2; no definite D call. The CDR3 has 13 amino acids. The germline gives CDR1 SEHNR, CDR2 FQNEAQ (reference sequence). V was trimmed by 1 base and J by 4 bases, leaving 7 bases between them. Here the CDR3 reads CASSLDPLYGYTF. Written as DNA, the CDR3 is TGTGCCAGCAGCTTAGATCCCCTCTATGGCTACACCTTC.

This sequence joins TRBV6-1 and TRBJ1-1; TRBD1 might be the D (5 bases). The CDR3 contains 14 residues. Germline CDR1 MNHNS, CDR2 SASEGT. Trimming pared 6 bases from V and 1 base from J, leaving 12 bases between. The CDR3 reads CASREQAENTEAFF. DNA of the CDR3: TGTGCCAGCAGAGAACAGGCCGAGAACACTGAAGCTTTCTTT.

The chain couples TRBV4-1 to TRBJ1-1, with TRBD1 identical over 7 bases. J lost 7 bases, V lost 0 bases, and 17 bases had no gene match. In germline, CDR1 is MGHRA, CDR2 YSYEKL. The CDR3 has 18 residues. The CDR3 DNA sequence: TGCGCCAGCAGCCAAGATGGAAGACAGGGTCAGGGTTTCAGTGAAGCTTTCTTT. Amino acids: CASSQDGRQGQGFSEAFF.

The genes are TRBV29-1 and TRBJ1-2; TRBD1 matches 8 bases. Germline V lookup: CDR1 SQVTM, CDR2 ANQGSEA. CDR3 size: 11 residues. The V gene end was trimmed by 1 base and the J gene end by 10 bases; junction bases not matched to a gene: 2. The CDR3 sequence: CSVEVTGAYTF. The CDR3 nucleotides are TGCAGCGTTGAAGTGACAGGGGCCTACACCTTC. Together with reference TRBV29-1 and TRBJ1-2, the CDR3 gives the full variable domain: SAVISQKPSRDICQRGTSLTIQCQVDSQVTMMFWYRQQPGQSLTLIATANQGSEATYESGFVIDKFPISRPNLTFSTLTVSNMSPEDSSIYLCSVEVTGAYTFGSGTRLTVV.

The genes are TRBV2 and TRBJ2-6, with 12 bases fitting TRBD2. The trim removed 6 bases at V and 0 bases at J, leaving 18 bases unmatched. The germline gives CDR1 SNHLY, CDR2 FYNNEI. This CDR3 contains 22 residues. CDR3 coding DNA: TGTGCCAGCAGGGCCCGGGCTAGCGGGAGGGGCTCCTCCTCCTCTGGGGCCAACGTCCTGACTTTC. Its protein is CASRARASGRGSSSSGANVLTF. Based on the CDR3 plus reference TRBV2 and TRBJ2-6, the full variable domain is EPEVTQTPSHQVTQMGQEVILRCVPISNHLYFYWYRQILGQKVEFLVSFYNNEISEKSEIFDDQFSVERPDGSNFTLKIRSTKLEDSAMYFCASRARASGRGSSSSGANVLTFGAGSRLTVL.

This clonotype was seen a few times. The chain is built from TRBV11-2 and TRBJ2-7, with TRBD2 matching 8 bases. This CDR3 is 12 amino acids long. Germline lookup yields CDR1 SGHAT and CDR2 FQNNGV. The trim removed 6 bases at V and 12 bases at J, leaving 10 bases unmatched. In DNA, the CDR3 is TGTGCCAGCAGAAACAAGCGGGAGAGCCGGTACTTC. It translates to CASRNKRESRYF.

The chain links TRBV4-2 to TRBJ2-1; 7 bases agree with TRBD2. The V and J ends lost 0 bases and 4 bases, in that order; junction bases with no gene match: 9. Looked up from germline, CDR1 is LGHNA and CDR2 is YNFKEQ. The CDR3 is 17 amino acids. The CDR3 nucleotides read TGTGCCAGCAGCCAAGATTTTGGCGGGAGCGTATACAATGAGCAGTTCTTC. Translating gives CASSQDFGGSVYNEQFF.

This chain uses TRBV11-2 with TRBJ2-7; D gene uncertain. Trimming left V 2 bases short and J 4 bases short, with 18 bases between. Germline lookup yields CDR1 SGHAT and CDR2 FQNNGV. The CDR3 spans 16 residues. As DNA, the CDR3 is TGTGCCAGCAGCTTAACCATAAAAAGATTAGAATACGAGCAGTACTTC. Translated, it gives CASSLTIKRLEYEQYF.

This clonotype was recorded a few times. The CDR3 DNA reads as TGTGCCAGCAGCGCAGGAAACACCATATATTTT. It translates to CASSAGNTIYF. The gene calls are TRBV11-2 and TRBJ1-3; no definite D call. The V gene's germline CDR1 is SGHAT and CDR2 FQNNGV. The CDR3 runs to 11 residues. V was cut by 5 bases and J by 4 bases, with 3 bases left in between.

The chain uses TRBV2 and TRBJ2-5; tentative D call: TRBD2 (6 bases). The CDR3 extends over 17 amino acids. Germline CDR1 is SNHLY and CDR2 is FYNNEI. Trimming removed 3 bases at V and 2 bases at J, with 19 bases between. The CDR3 sequence: CASSESLASGGQETQYF. Here the CDR3 DNA reads TGTGCCAGCAGTGAGAGCCTAGCGTCTGGGGGGCAAGAGACCCAGTACTTC.

This clonotype was counted a few times. The chain uses TRBV15 and TRBJ2-2; D call uncertain. CDR3 length: 15 residues. V was trimmed by 0 bases and J by 8 bases, leaving 13 bases between them. Germline CDR1 and CDR2: LNHNV and YYDKDF (reference sequence). Written as DNA, the CDR3 is TGTGCCACCAGCAGAGAAAGCGCTCCTTTAGGGGAGCTGTTTTTT. This translates into CATSRESAPLGELFF.

This clonotype was counted a few times. CDR3 residues: CASSFQGLATEAFF. For the CDR3, the DNA is TGCGCCAGCAGCTTTCAGGGATTGGCCACTGAAGCTTTCTTT. This chain links TRBV5-1 with TRBJ1-1; the D gene is possibly TRBD1 (5 bases). Germline V gives CDR1 SGHRS, CDR2 YFSETQ. This CDR3 region has 14 residues. Deletions cut 2 bases from V and 4 bases from J, with 12 bases between.